Listed below are T cell receptor beta chains from one sample, sequenced in a study of blood T cell repertoires in COVID-19. Profiled with immunoSEQ multiplex PCR; TCRdb holds only in-frame clones, not every one. The data hold 450,000 to 500,000 clones, with 70% to 90% observed a single time. The material sequenced was peripheral blood. Receptors originate from a human donor in a cohort sampled during active COVID-19. CDR3s include the opening cysteine and the closing phenylalanine or tryptophan. The D gene is left open where the match is weak. For some rows the clone size is stated as once, few or many, or as a class when expanded; others skip it.

J | size | V | D | DNA | CDR3
TRBJ2-2 | - | TRBV23-1 | TRBD2 | TGCGCCAGCAGTCTTAGGGACCCCGACTGGACTAGCGCTAACACCGGGGAGCTGTTTTTT | CASSLRDPDWTSANTGELFF
TRBJ1-1 | - | TRBV9 | - | TGTGCCAGCAGCGTCCAATCTGGGCAGATGAACACTGAAGCTTTCTTT | CASSVQSGQMNTEAFF
TRBJ2-7 | - | TRBV25-1 | - | TGTGCCAGCAGTGAATATCTATTCCACGAGCAGTACTTC | CASSEYLFHEQYF
TRBJ1-5 | few | TRBV3-1/TRBV3-2 | - | TGTGCCAGCAGCCAAGGGAGGGCTCCGAATCAGCCCCAGCATTTT | CASSQGRAPNQPQHF
TRBJ2-1 | - | TRBV12-5 | - | TGTGCTAGTGGTTTGGTAGGGGGCAATGAGCAGTTCTTC | CASGLVGGNEQFF
TRBJ1-6 | - | TRBV3-1/TRBV3-2 | - | TGTGCCAGCAGCCAAAAAGGGACTGTCAATTCACCCCTCCACTTT | CASSQKGTVNSPLHF
TRBJ1-4 | - | TRBV28 | TRBD1 | TGTGCCAGCAGTCCGGGGACAGGGCTTCGTGAAAAACTGTTTTTT | CASSPGTGLREKLFF
TRBJ1-1 | once | TRBV6-5 | - | TGTGCCAGCAGGACAATCACTGAAGCTTTCTTT | CASRTITEAFF
TRBJ1-2 | - | TRBV9 | TRBD1 | TGTGCCAGCAGCGCCACCGGGACAGGGGTTGGGTATGGCTACACCTTC | CASSATGTGVGYGYTF
TRBJ1-3 | - | TRBV9 | - | TGTGCCAGCAGCACTGGGACTGCTGGAAACACCATATATTTT | CASSTGTAGNTIYF
TRBJ1-4 | - | TRBV7-2 | TRBD1 | TGTGCCAGCAGCTGGGGACAGACCCCTAATGAAAAACTGTTTTTT | CASSWGQTPNEKLFF
TRBJ1-5 | many | TRBV4-1 | - | TGCGCCAGCAGCCAATTGGGCTTGGGCAATCAGCCCCAGCATTTT | CASSQLGLGNQPQHF
TRBJ2-3 | - | TRBV7-3 | - | TGTGCCAGCAGCGTTGGAGCAGGGAAGGTTACGCAGTATTTT | CASSVGAGKVTQYF
TRBJ1-3 | - | TRBV6-2/TRBV6-3 | TRBD1 | TGTGCCAGCAGTTACCGTAGTCTCCGACAGGGTAGAAACACCATATATTTT | CASSYRSLRQGRNTIYF
TRBJ1-3 | - | TRBV12-3/TRBV12-4 | - | TGTGCCAGCAGTCTAGGACCAGGCACCATATATTTT | CASSLGPGTIYF
TRBJ2-1 | - | TRBV7-6 | TRBD1 | TGTGCCAGCAGCTTAGCTAGGACAGGGGGCTTCAATGAGCAGTTCTTC | CASSLARTGGFNEQFF
TRBJ2-7 | - | TRBV30 | TRBD2 | TGTGCCTGGGGTTCGCTAGCGGGGAATTACGAGCAGTACTTC | CAWGSLAGNYEQYF
TRBJ1-2 | - | TRBV3-1/TRBV3-2 | - | TGTGCCAGCAGCCAGGTGGAGGGTCGAGGCTACACCTTC | CASSQVEGRGYTF
TRBJ1-1 | - | TRBV29-1 | TRBD1 | TGCAGCGTTGAAGAGAAGGGGGCTAATAGGGTGAACACTGAAGCTTTCTTT | CSVEEKGANRVNTEAFF
TRBJ2-3 | - | TRBV4-3 | TRBD1 | TGCGCCAGCAGCCAAGTTCACAGGGGGCTGGATACGCAGTATTTT | CASSQVHRGLDTQYF
TRBJ2-1 | - | TRBV5-1 | - | TGCGCCAGCAGCTTGGGGCAGACCTACAATGAGCAGTTCTTC | CASSLGQTYNEQFF
TRBJ2-2 | - | TRBV30 | TRBD1 | TGTGCCTGGAGCCTGGACAGGGTTGGGACCGGGGAGCTGTTTTTT | CAWSLDRVGTGELFF
TRBJ2-1 | - | TRBV7-2 | - | TGTGCCAGCAGCTTAGCGGGGCGGAGTCGATTCAATGAGCAGTTCTTC | CASSLAGRSRFNEQFF
TRBJ2-7 | - | TRBV20-1 | TRBD1 | TGCAGTGCTAGTGGTCGCCAGGGGGTTACCTACGAGCAGTACTTC | CSASGRQGVTYEQYF
TRBJ1-3 | - | TRBV9 | TRBD1 | TGTGCCAGCAGCCCAGGACAGGCTAACACCATATATTTT | CASSPGQANTIYF
TRBJ2-1 | - | TRBV10-3 | TRBD2 | TGTGCCATCAGTGACGTACTAGCGGCGGGGAATGAGCAGTTCTTC | CAISDVLAAGNEQFF
TRBJ1-1 | - | TRBV1 | - | TGCACCAGCAGCCAAGAGGGACGGGGGGGGCTGAGCACTGAAGCTTTCTTT | CTSSQEGRGGLSTEAFF
TRBJ2-3 | - | TRBV6-5 | TRBD1 | TGTGCCAGCAGTTTCAGGGGGCGCTTGGGGGGAGATACGCAGTATTTT | CASSFRGRLGGDTQYF
TRBJ1-5 | - | TRBV30 | - | TGTGCCTGGAAGCACAGGGAGAATCAGCCCCAGCATTTT | CAWKHRENQPQHF
TRBJ2-5 | few | TRBV23-1 | TRBD2 | TGCGCCAGCAGTCCCCCCGGTTTAGTAGCGGGAGGAAAGACCCAGTACTTC | CASSPPGLVAGGKTQYF
TRBJ2-3 | - | TRBV4-2 | TRBD2 | TGTGCCAGCAGCCCCCTCGGAACCGGGACTAGCGGGAGTGAGGTGGGCACAGATACGCAGTATTTT | CASSPLGTGTSGSEVGTDTQYF
TRBJ1-1 | few | TRBV5-1 | TRBD1 | TGCGCCAGCAGGAGACAGGGGAACACTGAAGCTTTCTTT | CASRRQGNTEAFF
TRBJ2-7 | - | TRBV28 | - | TGTGCCAGCAGTTCCTTAAGGGGTAGGGCAGGGGAGCAGTACTTC | CASSSLRGRAGEQYF
TRBJ2-7 | few | TRBV5-1 | - | TGCGCCAGCAGCCGGGACTTCTACGAGCAGTACTTC | CASSRDFYEQYF
TRBJ2-7 | - | TRBV18 | - | TGTGCCAGCTCCGGGGAACTCTCCTACGAGCAGTACTTC | CASSGELSYEQYF
TRBJ2-3 | - | TRBV25-1 | - | TGTGCCAGCAGCTTACCTTCCCGGGCAGATACGCAGTATTTT | CASSLPSRADTQYF
TRBJ1-1 | - | TRBV18 | TRBD1 | TGTGCCAGCTCACCCAGCCTACAGGGGGAGGGCACTGAAGCTTTCTTT | CASSPSLQGEGTEAFF
TRBJ2-5 | - | TRBV5-8 | TRBD2 | TGTGCCAGCAGCTCCGGGACTAGCCTAGAGACCCAGTACTTC | CASSSGTSLETQYF
TRBJ2-1 | - | TRBV4-3 | TRBD2 | TGCGCCAGCAGCCAAGAGCGACTAGCGGGAGGACGCTCCTACAATGAGCAGTTCTTC | CASSQERLAGGRSYNEQFF
TRBJ2-3 | - | TRBV6-1 | TRBD2 | TGTGCCAGCAGTGAGGGAGGCGGGAGGACAGATACGCAGTATTTT | CASSEGGGRTDTQYF
TRBJ2-1 | once | TRBV10-3 | TRBD1 | TGTGCCATCAGGACAGACAGGGGCAATGAGCAGTTCTTC | CAIRTDRGNEQFF
TRBJ1-2 | - | TRBV9 | - | TGTGCCAGCAGCCCCATTCCAGGGTGGCATGGCTACACCTTC | CASSPIPGWHGYTF
TRBJ2-7 | - | TRBV25-1 | - | TGTGCCAGCAGGGGGACCGAAAACTTGGGAGGCTCCTACGAGCAGTACTTC | CASRGTENLGGSYEQYF
TRBJ1-1 | - | TRBV7-9 | - | TGTGCCAGCAGCTTCCGTAGGAGCACTGAAGCTTTCTTT | CASSFRRSTEAFF
TRBJ2-1 | - | TRBV7-8 | - | TGTGCCAGCAGCCCTAGACAGGTTGGTGAGCAGTTCTTC | CASSPRQVGEQFF